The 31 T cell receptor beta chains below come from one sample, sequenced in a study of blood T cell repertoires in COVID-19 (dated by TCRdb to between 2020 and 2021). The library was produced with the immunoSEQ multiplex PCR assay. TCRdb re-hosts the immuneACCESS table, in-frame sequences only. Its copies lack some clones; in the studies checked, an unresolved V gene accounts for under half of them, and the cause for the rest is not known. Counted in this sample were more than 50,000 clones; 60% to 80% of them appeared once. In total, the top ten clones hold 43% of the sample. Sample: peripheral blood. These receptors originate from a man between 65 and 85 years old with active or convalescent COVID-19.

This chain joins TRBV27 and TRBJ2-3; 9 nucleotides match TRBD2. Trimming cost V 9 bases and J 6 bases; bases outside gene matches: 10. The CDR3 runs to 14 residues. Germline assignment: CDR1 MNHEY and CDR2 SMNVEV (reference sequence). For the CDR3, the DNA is TGTGCCAGTCGGAGCGGGGGGTCTCGGGATACGCAGTATTTT. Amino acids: CASRSGGSRDTQYF.

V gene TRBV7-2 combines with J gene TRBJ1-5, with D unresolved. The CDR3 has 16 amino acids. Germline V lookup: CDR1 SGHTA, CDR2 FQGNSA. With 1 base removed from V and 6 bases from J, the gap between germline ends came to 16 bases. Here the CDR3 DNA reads TGTGCCAGCAGCTTAGGCGGAACACCTATGGGTCAGCCCCAGCATTTT. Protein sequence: CASSLGGTPMGQPQHF.

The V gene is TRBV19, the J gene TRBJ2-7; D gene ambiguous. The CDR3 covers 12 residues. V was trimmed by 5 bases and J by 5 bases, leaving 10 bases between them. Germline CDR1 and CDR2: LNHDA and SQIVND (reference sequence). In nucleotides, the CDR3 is TGTGCCAGTAGTCCCCGTCGTGACGAGCAGTACTTC. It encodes CASSPRRDEQYF.

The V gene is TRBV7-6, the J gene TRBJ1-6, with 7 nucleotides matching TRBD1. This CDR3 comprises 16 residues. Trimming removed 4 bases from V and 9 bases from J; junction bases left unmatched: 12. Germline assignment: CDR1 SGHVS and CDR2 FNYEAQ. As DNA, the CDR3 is TGTGCCAGCAGCTCCCTAGACAGGGTCGGATTTTCACCCCTCCACTTT. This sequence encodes CASSSLDRVGFSPLHF.

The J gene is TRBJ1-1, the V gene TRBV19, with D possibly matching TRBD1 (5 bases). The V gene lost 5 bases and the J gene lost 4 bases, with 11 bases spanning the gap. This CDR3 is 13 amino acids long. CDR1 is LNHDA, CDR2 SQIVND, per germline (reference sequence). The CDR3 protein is CASSQQVSTEAFF. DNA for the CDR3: TGTGCCAGTAGTCAACAGGTCAGCACTGAAGCTTTCTTT.

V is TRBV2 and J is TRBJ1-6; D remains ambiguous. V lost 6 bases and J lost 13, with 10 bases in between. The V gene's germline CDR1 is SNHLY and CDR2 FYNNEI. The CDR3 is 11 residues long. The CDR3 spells CASSPEGPLHF. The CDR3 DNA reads TGTGCCAGCAGCCCGGAGGGCCCCCTCCACTTT.

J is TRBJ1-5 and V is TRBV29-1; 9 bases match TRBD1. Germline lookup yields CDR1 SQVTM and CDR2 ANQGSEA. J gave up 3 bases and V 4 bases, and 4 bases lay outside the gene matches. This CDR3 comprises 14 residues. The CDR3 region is CSVVDRGDNQPQHF. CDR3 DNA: TGCAGCGTTGTGGACAGGGGAGACAATCAGCCCCAGCATTTT.

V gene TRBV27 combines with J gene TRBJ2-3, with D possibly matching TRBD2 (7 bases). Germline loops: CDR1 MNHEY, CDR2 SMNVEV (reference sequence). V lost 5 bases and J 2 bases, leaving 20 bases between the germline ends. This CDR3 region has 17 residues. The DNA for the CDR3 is TGTGCCAGCAGTGTGAACCGACCCGGGGGGCCCACAGATACGCAGTATTTT. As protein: CASSVNRPGGPTDTQYF.

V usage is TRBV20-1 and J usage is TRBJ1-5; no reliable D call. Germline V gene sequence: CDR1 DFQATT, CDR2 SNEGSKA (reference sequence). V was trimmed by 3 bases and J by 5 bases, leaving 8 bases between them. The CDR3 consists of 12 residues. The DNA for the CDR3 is TGCAGTGCTAGTCTAGCGGATCAGCCCCAGCATTTT. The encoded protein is CSASLADQPQHF.

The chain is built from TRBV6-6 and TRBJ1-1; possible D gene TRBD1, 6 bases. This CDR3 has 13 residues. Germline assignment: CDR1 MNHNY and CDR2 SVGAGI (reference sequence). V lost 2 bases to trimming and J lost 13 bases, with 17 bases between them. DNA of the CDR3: TGTGCCAGCAGTTACCGGCAGGGGTCGGTTAGTTTCTTT. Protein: CASSYRQGSVSFF.

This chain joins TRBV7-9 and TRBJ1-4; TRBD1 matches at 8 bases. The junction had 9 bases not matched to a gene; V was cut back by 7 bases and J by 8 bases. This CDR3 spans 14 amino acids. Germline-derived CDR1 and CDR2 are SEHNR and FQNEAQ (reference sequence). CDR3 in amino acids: CASTRDRGGEKLFF. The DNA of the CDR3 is TGTGCCAGCACCCGAGACAGGGGTGGGGAAAAACTGTTTTTT.

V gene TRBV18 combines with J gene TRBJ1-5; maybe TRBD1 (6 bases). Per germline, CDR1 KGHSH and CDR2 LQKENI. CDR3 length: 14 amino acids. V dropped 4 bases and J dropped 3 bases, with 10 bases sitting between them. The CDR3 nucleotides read TGTGCCAGCTCACAGGGGGGGAACAATCAGCCCCAGCATTTT. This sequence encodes CASSQGGNNQPQHF.

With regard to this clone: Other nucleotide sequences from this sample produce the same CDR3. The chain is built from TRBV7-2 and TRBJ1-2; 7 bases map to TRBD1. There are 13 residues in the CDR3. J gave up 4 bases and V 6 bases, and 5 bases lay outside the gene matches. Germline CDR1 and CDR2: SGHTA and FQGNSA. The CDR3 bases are TGTGCCAGCAGTTCCCGACAGGGCTATGGCTACACCTTC. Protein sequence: CASSSRQGYGYTF.

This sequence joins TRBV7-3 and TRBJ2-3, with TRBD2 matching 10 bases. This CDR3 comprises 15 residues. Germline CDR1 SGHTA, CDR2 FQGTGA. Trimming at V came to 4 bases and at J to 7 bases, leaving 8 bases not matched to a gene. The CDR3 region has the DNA TGTGCCAGCAGCTCTAGCGGGGGTACATCTCATACGCAGTATTTT. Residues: CASSSSGGTSHTQYF.

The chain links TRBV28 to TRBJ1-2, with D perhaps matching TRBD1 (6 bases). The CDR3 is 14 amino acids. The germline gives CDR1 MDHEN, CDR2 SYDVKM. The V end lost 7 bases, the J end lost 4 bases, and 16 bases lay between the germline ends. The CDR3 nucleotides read TGTGCCAGCAACTTTGGACAGCCGATCTATGGCTACACCTTC. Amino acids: CASNFGQPIYGYTF.

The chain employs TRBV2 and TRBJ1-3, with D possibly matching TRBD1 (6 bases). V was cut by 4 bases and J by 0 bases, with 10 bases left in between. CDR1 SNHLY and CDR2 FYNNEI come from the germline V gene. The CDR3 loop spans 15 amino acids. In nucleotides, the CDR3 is TGTGCCAGCAGTGGGACAGATTTCTCTGGAAACACCATATATTTT. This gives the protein CASSGTDFSGNTIYF.

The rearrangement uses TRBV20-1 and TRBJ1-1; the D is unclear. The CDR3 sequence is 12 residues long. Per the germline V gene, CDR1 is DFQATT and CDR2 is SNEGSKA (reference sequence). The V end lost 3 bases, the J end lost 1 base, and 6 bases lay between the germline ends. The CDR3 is CSASLRNTEAFF. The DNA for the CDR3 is TGCAGTGCTAGTTTGAGGAACACTGAAGCTTTCTTT.

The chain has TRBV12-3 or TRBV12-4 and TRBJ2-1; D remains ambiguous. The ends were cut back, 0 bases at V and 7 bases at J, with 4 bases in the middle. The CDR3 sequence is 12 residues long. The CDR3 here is CASSLAANEQFF. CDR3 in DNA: TGTGCCAGCAGTTTAGCGGCAAATGAGCAGTTCTTC.

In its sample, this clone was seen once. The CDR3 DNA reads TGTGCCAGTAGTACCTCCCTGACAGGGGGCGCAGATACGCAGTATTTT. Protein: CASSTSLTGGADTQYF. The chain couples TRBV19 to TRBJ2-3; 10 nucleotides line up with TRBD1. The V gene's germline CDR1 is LNHDA and CDR2 SQIVND (reference sequence). The J segment lost 4 bases and the V segment lost 4 bases, leaving 8 bases of the junction unmatched. The CDR3 has 16 residues.

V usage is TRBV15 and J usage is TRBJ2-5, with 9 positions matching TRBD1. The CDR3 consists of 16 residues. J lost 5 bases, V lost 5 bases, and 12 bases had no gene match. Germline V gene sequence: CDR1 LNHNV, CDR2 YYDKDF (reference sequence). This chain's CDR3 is CATSFSSRTGEETQYF. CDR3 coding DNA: TGTGCCACCAGCTTCAGTTCTAGGACAGGGGAGGAGACCCAGTACTTC. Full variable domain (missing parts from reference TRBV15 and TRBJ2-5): DAMVIQNPRYQVTQFGKPVTLSCSQTLNHNVMYWYQQKSSQAPKLLFHYYDKDFNNEADTPDNFQSRRPNTSFCFLDIRSPGLGDTAMYLCATSFSSRTGEETQYFGPGTRLLVL.

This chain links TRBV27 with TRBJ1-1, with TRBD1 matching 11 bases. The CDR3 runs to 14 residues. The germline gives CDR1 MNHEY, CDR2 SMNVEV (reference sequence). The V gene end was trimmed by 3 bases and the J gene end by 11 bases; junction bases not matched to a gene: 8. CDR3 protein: CASSFLGTGGLAFF. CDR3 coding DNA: TGTGCCAGCAGTTTTCTCGGGACAGGGGGATTGGCTTTCTTT.

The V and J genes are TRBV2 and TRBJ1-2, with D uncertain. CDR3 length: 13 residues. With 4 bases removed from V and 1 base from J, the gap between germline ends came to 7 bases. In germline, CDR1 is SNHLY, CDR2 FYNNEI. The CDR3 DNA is TGTGCCAGCAGTGTTACTATTAACTATGGCTACACCTTC. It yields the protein CASSVTINYGYTF.

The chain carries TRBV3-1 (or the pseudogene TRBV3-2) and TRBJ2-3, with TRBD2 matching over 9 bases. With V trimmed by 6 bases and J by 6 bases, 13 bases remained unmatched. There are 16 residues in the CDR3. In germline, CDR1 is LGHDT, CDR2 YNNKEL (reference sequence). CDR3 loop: CASRPGLAGGRDTQYF. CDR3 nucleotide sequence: TGTGCCAGCAGACCTGGCCTCGCGGGGGGGCGGGATACGCAGTATTTT.

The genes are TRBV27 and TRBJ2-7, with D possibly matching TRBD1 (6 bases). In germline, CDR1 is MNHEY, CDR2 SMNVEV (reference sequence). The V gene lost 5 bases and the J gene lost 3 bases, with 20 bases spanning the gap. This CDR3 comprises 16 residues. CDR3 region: CASSLRQAGEGYEQYF. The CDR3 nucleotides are TGTGCCAGCAGTCTTCGACAGGCAGGAGAGGGCTACGAGCAGTACTTC.

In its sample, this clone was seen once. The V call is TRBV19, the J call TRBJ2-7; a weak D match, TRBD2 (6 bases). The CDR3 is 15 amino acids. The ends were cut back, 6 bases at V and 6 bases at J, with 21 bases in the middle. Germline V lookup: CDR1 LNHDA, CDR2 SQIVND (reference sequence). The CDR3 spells CASRGIVASAGEQYF. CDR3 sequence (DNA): TGTGCCAGTAGGGGGATTGTGGCTAGCGCTGGCGAGCAGTACTTC.

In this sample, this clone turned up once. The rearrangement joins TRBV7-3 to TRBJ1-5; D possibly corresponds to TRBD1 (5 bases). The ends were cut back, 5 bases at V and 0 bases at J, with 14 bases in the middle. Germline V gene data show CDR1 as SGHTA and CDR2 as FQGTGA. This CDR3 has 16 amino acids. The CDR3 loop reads CASSRIRQNSNQPQHF. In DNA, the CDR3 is TGTGCCAGCAGCCGAATCCGACAGAATAGCAATCAGCCCCAGCATTTT.

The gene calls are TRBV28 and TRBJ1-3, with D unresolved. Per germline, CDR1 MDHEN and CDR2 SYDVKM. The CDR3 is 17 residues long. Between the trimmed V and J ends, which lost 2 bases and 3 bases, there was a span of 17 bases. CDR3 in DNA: TGTGCCAGCAGTTTAGTGCTTATGGGCTTGATTGGAAACACCATATATTTT. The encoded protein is CASSLVLMGLIGNTIYF. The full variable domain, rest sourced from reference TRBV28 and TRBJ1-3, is DVKVTQSSRYLVKRTGEKVFLECVQDMDHENMFWYRQDPGLGLRLIYFSYDVKMKEKGDIPEGYSVSREKKERFSLILESASTNQTSMYLCASSLVLMGLIGNTIYFGEGSWLTVV.

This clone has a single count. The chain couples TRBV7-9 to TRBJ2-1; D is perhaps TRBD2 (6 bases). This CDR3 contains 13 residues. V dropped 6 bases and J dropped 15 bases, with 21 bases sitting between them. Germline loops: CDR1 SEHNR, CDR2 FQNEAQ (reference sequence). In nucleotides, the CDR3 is TGTGCCAGCAGATTGTCCCGGGACTCCCCGTTGTTCTTC. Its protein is CASRLSRDSPLFF.

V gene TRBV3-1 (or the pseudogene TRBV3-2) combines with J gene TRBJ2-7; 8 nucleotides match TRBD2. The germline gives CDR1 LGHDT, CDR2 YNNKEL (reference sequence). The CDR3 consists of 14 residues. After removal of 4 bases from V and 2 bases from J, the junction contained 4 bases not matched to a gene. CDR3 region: CASSRASGPYEQYF. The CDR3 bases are TGTGCCAGCAGCCGGGCTAGCGGGCCCTACGAGCAGTACTTC.

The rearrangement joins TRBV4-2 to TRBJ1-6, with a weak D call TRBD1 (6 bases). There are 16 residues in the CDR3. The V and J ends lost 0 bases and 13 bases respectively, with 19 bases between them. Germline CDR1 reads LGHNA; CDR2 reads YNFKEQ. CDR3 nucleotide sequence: TGTGCCAGCAGCCAAGATAGGACAGCCTCTCCCGGGCCCCTCCACTTT. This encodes CASSQDRTASPGPLHF.

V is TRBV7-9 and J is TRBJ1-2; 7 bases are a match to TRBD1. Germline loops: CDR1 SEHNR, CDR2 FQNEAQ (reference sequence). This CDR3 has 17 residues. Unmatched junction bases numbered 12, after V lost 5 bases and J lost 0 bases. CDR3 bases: TGTGCCAGCAGCCCGCGGGACAGAGGATCTCCTAACTATGGCTACACCTTC. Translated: CASSPRDRGSPNYGYTF.